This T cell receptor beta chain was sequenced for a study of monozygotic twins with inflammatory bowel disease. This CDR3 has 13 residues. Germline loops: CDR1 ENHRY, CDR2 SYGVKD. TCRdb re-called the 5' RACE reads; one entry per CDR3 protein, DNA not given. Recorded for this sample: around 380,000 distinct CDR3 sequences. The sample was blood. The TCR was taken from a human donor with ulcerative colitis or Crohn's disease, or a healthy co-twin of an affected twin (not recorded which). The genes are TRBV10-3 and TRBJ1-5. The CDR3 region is CAISEISDQPQHF.